Below, 9 T cell receptor beta chains from the same sample are listed, as sequenced in a study of cytomegalovirus exposure and HLA in healthy donors (dated by TCRdb to 2016 to 2017). The library was built by means of the immunoSEQ multiplex PCR assay. For the multiplex PCR, a mixture combining 60 forward primers for TCR Vbeta segments and 13 reverse primers for TCR Jbeta segments was used. TCRdb holds this immuneACCESS table with in-frame rearrangements only. Some clones are missing; in checked studies, unresolved V genes explain under half, and the rest has no known cause. Across this sample there are roughly 130,000 clones, with about 73% seen only once. The ten largest account for approximately 6.4% of the sample. Sequencing was performed on PBMCs. These receptors were taken from a woman aged 45-65 years in good health and CMV-seropositive.

The chain uses TRBV5-5 and TRBJ1-3; D unresolved. Trimming took off 1 base at V and 0 bases at J, with 23 bases between the two ends. Germline V gene data show CDR1 as SGHKS and CDR2 as YYEKEE (reference sequence). The CDR3 length is 20 residues. The CDR3 loop is CASSLNVLSEGSRSGNTIYF. CDR3 nucleotide sequence: TGTGCCAGCAGCTTGAATGTTCTTTCAGAGGGCAGTCGCTCTGGAAACACCATATATTTT.

This clone was seen just once. The chain has TRBV19 and TRBJ1-2; D uncertain. V was trimmed by 6 bases and J by 8 bases, leaving 19 bases between them. CDR3 length: 14 amino acids. Germline V lookup: CDR1 LNHDA, CDR2 SQIVND (reference sequence). The CDR3 region has the DNA TGTGCCAGTAGCCCTACCAACTCGCGGCGGGGCTACACCTTC. Translating it yields CASSPTNSRRGYTF.

The chain employs TRBV6-6 and TRBJ1-2, with 8 bases fitting TRBD1. With V trimmed by 6 bases and J by 7 bases, 7 bases remained unmatched. In germline, CDR1 is MNHNY, CDR2 SVGAGI (reference sequence). This CDR3 region has 13 residues. The CDR3 is CASRSGGASGYTF. CDR3 bases: TGTGCCAGCAGGTCAGGGGGCGCAAGTGGCTACACCTTC.

This rearrangement joins TRBV5-4 to TRBJ1-3; D call uncertain. The CDR3 spans 16 residues. Trimming took 2 bases from V and 0 from J, leaving 12 bases between them. From germline, CDR1 is SGHNT and CDR2 YYREEE (reference sequence). CDR3 coding DNA: TGTGCCAGCAGCTTCGGAACGGACTACTCTGGAAACACCATATATTTT. Translating gives CASSFGTDYSGNTIYF.

This chain connects TRBV5-1 to TRBJ2-3; D is possibly TRBD2 (6 bases). The CDR3 sequence is 14 residues long. CDR1 SGHRS and CDR2 YFSETQ come from the germline V gene. V was pared by 4 bases and J by 1 base, with 10 bases between. The CDR3 loop reads CASSPLAGTDTQYF. The DNA of the CDR3 is TGCGCCAGCAGCCCCTTAGCGGGCACAGATACGCAGTATTTT.

The chain employs TRBV11-3 and TRBJ2-1, with TRBD2 identical over 15 bases. CDR1 and CDR2 (germline): SGHNT, YENEEA. J lost 1 base, V lost 3 bases, and 1 base had no gene match. This CDR3 contains 17 residues. The CDR3 spells CASSLGTSGGSYNEQFF. CDR3 nucleotides: TGTGCCAGCAGCTTGGGGACTAGCGGGGGGTCCTACAATGAGCAGTTCTTC. Full variable domain (missing parts from reference TRBV11-3 and TRBJ2-1): EAGVVQSPRYKIIEKKQPVAFWCNPISGHNTLYWYLQNLGQGPELLIRYENEEAVDDSQLPKDRFSAERLKGVDSTLKIQPAELGDSAVYLCASSLGTSGGSYNEQFFGPGTRLTVL.

V gene TRBV10-3 combines with J gene TRBJ1-4; 10 bases align to TRBD1. J lost 7 bases, V lost 4 bases, and 0 bases had no gene match. The CDR3 totals 13 residues. Per germline, CDR1 ENHRY and CDR2 SYGVKD. In DNA, the CDR3 is TGTGCCATCAGTGGGACAGGGGGTGAAAAACTGTTTTTT. The encoded protein is CAISGTGGEKLFF.

Of note for this clone: Sequence at one end of the junction differs from germline and may be a read error. The chain is built from TRBV7-9 and TRBJ2-5; 7 bases line up with TRBD1. The length of the CDR3 is 16 residues. In germline, CDR1 is SEHNR, CDR2 FQNEAQ (reference sequence). CDR3 loop: CSSRPGQEEPQETQYF. The CDR3 DNA sequence: TGTTCCAGCAGACCCGGACAGGAGGAACCCCAAGAGACCCAGTACTTC.

This chain's CDR3 is CASSEDSLYSNQPQHF. The CDR3 nucleotides are TGTGCCAGCAGCGAGGACAGTCTATATAGCAATCAGCCCCAGCATTTT. This chain joins TRBV2 and TRBJ1-5, with D possibly TRBD1 on 6 matching bases. Trimming removed 6 bases at V and 0 bases at J, with 15 bases between. The length of the CDR3 is 16 residues. Germline CDR1 SNHLY, CDR2 FYNNEI.